This record looks at one T cell receptor (beta chain) sequence and its context. Many counts were recorded for this clonotype. The clone's antigen remains unknown. Base-call qualities are not available, and no considerably larger clone is one nucleotide away. The time point label, read with the paper, signifies: blood at routine non-recurrence follow-up after resection. Whole RNA extracted from tumor and nontumor lung tissue, or from cryopreserved PBMC samples, was used for TCR sequencing without cell sorting. Only patients with enough RNA available from two or more tumor regions were chosen for TCR sequencing. This record comes from a study of spatial heterogeneity in lung cancer (dated by TCRdb to about 2019). For the study in its entirety: Samples were obtained from about 69 patients with early-stage, untreated non-small cell lung cancer from the lung TRACERx cohort. In the raw uncorrected reads, each unique combination of TCR and UMI appeared more than ten times on average. More beta-chain than alpha-chain transcripts were consistently detected, likely reflecting higher beta-chain transcript abundance. Both alpha and beta chains were TCR-sequenced in 200 to 250 tumor regions, roughly 70 matched nontumor lung samples and more than 50 PBMC samples obtained at surgery. In non-small cell lung cancer, the study made a quantitative comparison of TCR alpha and beta repertoires among multiple tumor regions, matched nontumor lung and blood. Nonsynonymous mutation counts, determined by whole-exome sequencing of tumor tissue, were related to features of the TCR repertoire. Follow-up PBMC samples were sequenced whenever available, with the median time to follow-up being approximately 2 years after resection.

The library relied on 5' RACE. TCRdb shows the sequencer as NextSeq 500. In the TCR library protocol, a unique molecular identifier was attached to each TCR cDNA molecule so that PCR and sequencing errors could be corrected. The authors' pipeline ran thus. TCR identification, UMI-based error correction and CDR3 extraction were performed with Decombinator tools. Expanded TCRs were defined as those above a frequency of 2 per 1,000, corresponding to the top 1% of the tumor frequency distribution. Renyi diversity was computed with the R vegan package after each repertoire had been subsampled 100 times to 5,000 TCRs. CDR3 similarity networks were built from amino acid triplet string-kernel similarity, with CDR3s being connected when pairwise similarity was above 0.82. Using fastp at Q25 and MiXCR, TCRdb reprocessed the public reads and kept productive beta chains. CDR3 protein duplicates are merged, each entry listing the most common genes and DNA. The V and J calls reflect TCRdb's pipeline rather than the authors' work. This sample is represented by about 27,000 distinct CDR3 sequences; approximately 5.1% of them were singletons. The ten largest make up around 24% of the sample.

V drops 0 bases and J drops 1 base, leaving 6 bases in between. The germline V gene (reference sequence) yields MNHEY for CDR1 and SMNVEV for CDR2. The CDR3 starts with the cysteine, ends with the phenylalanine, and has 14 residues. Only the CDR3 portion is preserved as DNA: 42 bases, with reading frame beginning at the first base. Study-wide conclusions, independent of this receptor: Confirming at a functional level the hypothesis that regional TCRs recognize regional mutations was considered to require additional single-cell paired TCR alpha and beta sequencing. Ubiquitous expanded tumor TCRs were detected in blood more often at tumor resection than at routine follow-up. Only roughly 15 patients were included in comparisons of baseline and follow-up blood repertoires.

The source was PBMCs, collected at follow-up. This sequence was found in a female donor with early-stage non-small cell lung cancer. This receptor chain uses TRBV27 and TRBJ1-1; TRBD1 is possibly the D segment (5 matching bases). The CDR3: CASSLSGGNTEAFF. In nucleotides, the sequence is TGTGCCAGCAGTTTATCCGGGGGGAACACTGAAGCTTTCTTT.